The clone carrying this T cell receptor beta chain was seen more than once but under ten times. Its antigen is not identified. From the RT-PCR reads, TCRdb called clonotypes with MiXCR, one entry per CDR3 protein. The data contain more than 600,000 distinct CDR3 sequences, around 20% of them seen just once; the ten biggest clones take up roughly 10%. This sample is drawn from a study of response to subunit inactivated influenza vaccine. The CDR3 runs to 15 residues. The V end lost 7 bases, the J end lost 7 bases, and 17 bases lay between the germline ends. In germline, CDR1 is SGHAT, CDR2 FQNNGV. Study findings and constraints: Authors suggested seasonal influenza vaccinations each recruit few new T cells.

Sequenced material: PBMCs from blood, taken 4 to 6 days after vaccination. This TCR was recovered from a man aged 50 to 59 who received an inactivated influenza vaccine. The rearrangement uses TRBV11-2 and TRBJ1-6; tentatively, D is TRBD1 (6 bases). The CDR3 sequence is CASTARRTENSPLHF. The CDR3 nucleotides are TGTGCCAGCACCGCTAGAAGGACAGAGAATTCACCCCTCCACTTT.